Below are 19 T cell receptor beta chains sequenced from a single sample in a study of cytomegalovirus exposure and HLA in healthy donors. Researchers ran the PCR with 60 Vbeta and 13 Jbeta primers. The method was immunoSEQ multiplex PCR; TCRdb's version includes in-frame clones alone and lacks a portion of them. The table shows about 120,000 clones, with 10% to 13% occurring only once. Sequencing used PBMCs. The receptor source for this set is a woman aged 18 to 35 in good health and CMV-seropositive.

Only a few counts were recorded for this clone. The CDR3 coding sequence is TGTGCCGGGACAGGAGGGCTCTACTATGGCTACACCTTC. As protein: CAGTGGLYYGYTF. This chain joins TRBV6-1 and TRBJ1-2; TRBD1 matches 8 bases. Germline CDR1 is MNHNS and CDR2 is SASEGT. J gave up 3 bases and V 11 bases, and 8 bases lay outside the gene matches. The CDR3 length is 13 residues.

This clone was seen only a few times. V gene TRBV27 combines with J gene TRBJ2-2; 12 nucleotides match TRBD2. V was clipped by 4 bases and J by 5 bases; unmatched bases: 5. CDR1 is MNHEY and CDR2 is SMNVEV in the germline V gene (reference sequence). This CDR3 is 16 amino acids long. The CDR3, as DNA: TGTGCCAGCAGTTCCACGACTAGCGGGAGAACCGGGGAGCTGTTTTTT. Translation gives CASSSTTSGRTGELFF.

This rearrangement joins TRBV19 to TRBJ1-2, with TRBD1 as a possible D gene (6 bases). Per the germline V gene, CDR1 is LNHDA and CDR2 is SQIVND (reference sequence). The V and J ends lost 2 bases and 7 bases respectively, with 8 bases between them. This CDR3 spans 12 amino acids. In nucleotides, the CDR3 is TGTGCCAGTAGTATACTCAGGGGTGGCTACACCTTC. Its translation: CASSILRGGYTF.

This clone was observed a handful of times. The chain recombines TRBV5-1 with TRBJ2-7; TRBD2 aligns across 8 bases. Per the germline V gene, CDR1 is SGHRS and CDR2 is YFSETQ. V trimming: 1 base; J trimming: 0 bases; junction bases outside the gene matches: 12. This CDR3 region has 18 residues. The CDR3 nucleotides read TGCGCCAGCAGCTTGTTAGATACTAAAGCGGGGGCCTCCTACGAGCAGTACTTC. It yields the protein CASSLLDTKAGASYEQYF. The whole variable domain, filled in from reference TRBV5-1 and TRBJ2-7, reads KAGVTQTPRYLIKTRGQQVTLSCSPISGHRSVSWYQQTPGQGLQFLFEYFSETQRNKGNFPGRFSGRQFSNSRSEMNVSTLELGDSALYLCASSLLDTKAGASYEQYFGPGTRLTVT.

This clone was found a few times. This sequence joins TRBV14 and TRBJ2-7; D may be TRBD2 (6 bases). Germline CDR1 reads SGHDN; CDR2 reads FVKESK. Trimming cost V 1 base and J 2 bases, with 12 bases left between them. The CDR3 is 15 residues long. The CDR3 DNA sequence: TGTGCCAGCAGCCAAGGTCTGGGCGGGGCCTACGAGCAGTACTTC. Protein sequence: CASSQGLGGAYEQYF.

This clone came up a few times. This chain links TRBV7-9 with TRBJ1-2; D gene unclear. V was pared by 5 bases and J by 3 bases, with 28 bases between. The CDR3 runs 19 residues. CDR1 is SEHNR, CDR2 FQNEAQ, per germline (reference sequence). CDR3 loop: CASSGPPGGRDRSDYGYTF. CDR3 coding DNA: TGTGCCAGCAGCGGCCCGCCGGGCGGGCGCGACCGAAGCGACTATGGCTACACCTTC. The whole variable domain, remainder taken from reference TRBV7-9 and TRBJ1-2, is DTGVSQNPRHKITKRGQNVTFRCDPISEHNRLYWYRQTLGQGPEFLTYFQNEAQLEKSRLLSDRFSAERPKGSFSTLEIQRTEQGDSAMYLCASSGPPGGRDRSDYGYTFGSGTRLTVV.

This clone was seen only a few times. The CDR3 region is CAGSSWDSFSYEQYF. CDR3 DNA sequence: TGTGCCGGGAGCAGTTGGGACTCTTTCTCCTACGAGCAGTACTTC. The gene calls are TRBV2 and TRBJ2-7, with a tentative D call TRBD2 (6 bases). V was clipped by 11 bases and J by 0 bases, with 20 bases between them. The V gene's germline CDR1 is SNHLY and CDR2 FYNNEI. This CDR3 spans 15 amino acids.

Only a few counts were recorded for this clone. V gene TRBV21-1 combines with J gene TRBJ2-6; the DNA was not compared with TRBD2, the D call given in the table. TRBV21-1 is a recognized pseudogene. This CDR3 contains 20 residues. CDR3 in amino acids: CASSPSPLAGAISGANVLTF. The DNA of the CDR3 is TGTGCCAGCAGCCCTAGCCCACTAGCGGGAGCGATCTCTGGGGCCAACGTCCTGACTTTC.

This clone was found a few times. This chain joins TRBV2 and TRBJ1-5; no clear D gene. From germline, CDR1 is SNHLY and CDR2 FYNNEI. The CDR3 runs 15 residues. The germline V and J ends were trimmed by 6 bases and 1 base, with 13 bases remaining between them. CDR3 nucleotide sequence: TGTGCCAGCAGGATAGAGGGAGGGAGCAATCAGCCCCAGCATTTT. Translated, it gives CASRIEGGSNQPQHF.

The chain combines TRBV28 with TRBJ2-7, with TRBD2 matching over 10 bases. Losses at the gene ends were 3 bases for V and 2 bases for J; bases not matched to a gene: 4. Germline V gene lookup returns CDR1 MDHEN and CDR2 SYDVKM. The CDR3 runs to 15 residues. Here the CDR3 reads CASSFWLAGAYEQYF. CDR3 sequence (DNA): TGTGCCAGCAGTTTCTGGCTAGCGGGGGCCTACGAGCAGTACTTC.

The chain carries TRBV28 and TRBJ2-7, with D tentatively TRBD2 (7 bases). Germline-derived CDR1 and CDR2 are MDHEN and SYDVKM. V was pared by 7 bases and J by 1 base, with 17 bases between. The length of the CDR3 is 15 residues. The CDR3 spells CASNLGGTRSYEQYF. DNA of the CDR3: TGTGCCAGCAACCTGGGGGGGACAAGGTCCTACGAGCAGTACTTC.

This clone has a handful of counts. The J gene is TRBJ1-1, the V gene TRBV10-3; D unresolved. CDR3 size: 13 residues. CDR1 ENHRY and CDR2 SYGVKD come from the germline V gene. V dropped 8 bases and J dropped 4 bases, with 14 bases sitting between them. The CDR3 sequence is CAIGEVDRTEAFF. In DNA, the CDR3 is TGTGCCATCGGGGAGGTGGACCGCACTGAAGCTTTCTTT.

The gene calls are TRBV28 and TRBJ2-7, with D maybe TRBD1 (6 bases). Germline assignment: CDR1 MDHEN and CDR2 SYDVKM. There are 13 residues in the CDR3. V was pared by 8 bases and J by 3 bases, with 14 bases between. The CDR3 reads CASGKQGHYEQYF. The CDR3 DNA reads as TGTGCCAGCGGAAAACAGGGACACTACGAGCAGTACTTC.

The chain carries TRBV6-1 and TRBJ2-4; TRBD2 agrees at 13 bases. This CDR3 spans 20 amino acids. Germline V gives CDR1 MNHNS, CDR2 SASEGT. V shed 0 bases, J shed 3 bases, and the junction held 11 bases outside the gene matches. The CDR3 DNA follows: TGTGCCAGCAGTGAAGCCCGACTAGCGGGAGGAGTCGGGGACAAAAACATTCAGTACTTC. This codes for CASSEARLAGGVGDKNIQYF.

The table lists this clone with a few counts. The rearrangement uses TRBV6-1 and TRBJ1-2; D gene unclear. The germline CDR1 and CDR2 sequences are MNHNS and SASEGT. CDR3 size: 12 residues. The V end lost 2 bases, the J end lost 6 bases, and 7 bases lay between the germline ends. The CDR3 loop is CASSEWGDGYTF. The CDR3 nucleotides read TGTGCCAGCAGTGAATGGGGAGATGGCTACACCTTC.

In its sample, this clone was seen a few times. The chain employs TRBV2 and TRBJ1-4; a weak D match, TRBD1 (6 bases). The CDR3 totals 13 residues. Per the germline V gene, CDR1 is SNHLY and CDR2 is FYNNEI. The V end was cut by 4 bases, the J end by 7 bases, with 10 bases between. The CDR3 region is CASSATGFEKLFF. The CDR3 DNA sequence: TGTGCCAGCAGTGCGACAGGCTTTGAAAAACTGTTTTTT.

The V gene is TRBV4-1, the J gene TRBJ1-1, with a possible D match to TRBD1 (6 bases). The CDR3 sequence is 15 residues long. V was clipped by 6 bases and J by 0 bases, with 14 bases between them. Looked up from germline, CDR1 is MGHRA and CDR2 is YSYEKL. The CDR3 reads CASRAGAGVNTEAFF. In DNA form, the CDR3 reads TGCGCCAGCAGGGCAGGGGCCGGCGTGAACACTGAAGCTTTCTTT.

There are a few counts of this clone. The chain links TRBV7-9 to TRBJ1-5; 12 bases agree with TRBD1. Trimming removed 4 bases from V and 7 bases from J; junction bases left unmatched: 2. The germline gives CDR1 SEHNR, CDR2 FQNEAQ (reference sequence). The CDR3 spans 14 residues. CDR3 in DNA: TGTGCCAGCAGCTCGGGGACAGGGGGCCAGCCCCAGCATTTT. Translating it yields CASSSGTGGQPQHF. Variable domain in full (rest from reference TRBV7-9 and TRBJ1-5): DTGVSQNPRHKITKRGQNVTFRCDPISEHNRLYWYRQTLGQGPEFLTYFQNEAQLEKSRLLSDRFSAERPKGSFSTLEIQRTEQGDSAMYLCASSSGTGGQPQHFGDGTRLSIL.

V gene TRBV6-1 combines with J gene TRBJ2-1; 9 bases are shared with TRBD2. Germline V gene lookup returns CDR1 MNHNS and CDR2 SASEGT. The CDR3 loop spans 15 amino acids. The ends lost 6 bases at V and 5 bases at J; junction bases unmatched: 8. The CDR3: CASREPGLAHNEQFF. CDR3 DNA sequence: TGTGCCAGCAGAGAACCGGGACTAGCCCACAATGAGCAGTTCTTC.